One and the same sample provided the 11 T cell receptor beta chains below, sequenced in a study of CD4 T cells in relation to SARS-CoV-2 and coronaviruses. CD4+ T cells from unexposed donors were obtained before the COVID-19 pandemic (2011-2018). Isolation of CD4+ T cells took place after less than 13 days in culture. The method was immunoSEQ multiplex PCR; TCRdb's version includes in-frame clones alone and lacks a portion of them. The table has approximately 20,000 clones, around 80% seen once. No antigen has been assigned to these receptors. Sequenced sample: CD4+ T cells from PBMCs, cultured in vitro. These receptors came from a human donor in good health.

V gene TRBV2 combines with J gene TRBJ2-5; D unresolved. Germline V gene lookup returns CDR1 SNHLY and CDR2 FYNNEI. Trimming removed 6 bases at V and 6 bases at J, with 5 bases between. The CDR3 is 10 residues long. The CDR3: CASRMKTQYF. The CDR3 coding sequence is TGTGCCAGCAGAATGAAGACCCAGTACTTC.

The chain combines TRBV6-5 with TRBJ2-3; TRBD2 matches at 9 bases. Germline V CDR1 and CDR2: MNHEY, SVGAGI. This CDR3 has 16 residues. V was clipped by 0 bases and J by 2 bases; unmatched bases: 3. The CDR3 region is CASSYSTSGYTDTQYF. The CDR3 DNA follows: TGTGCCAGCAGTTACTCGACTAGCGGCTACACAGATACGCAGTATTTT.

The CDR3 DNA sequence: TGTGCCAGCAGCTTAGATTTAGGCACCGGGGAGCTGTTTTTT. This translates into CASSLDLGTGELFF. The chain recombines TRBV7-3 with TRBJ2-2; D not certain. This CDR3 region has 14 residues. Trimming shortened V by 2 bases and J by 4 bases, and 8 bases separated the two germline ends. In germline, CDR1 is SGHTA, CDR2 FQGTGA.

The chain recombines TRBV18 with TRBJ2-5, with 9 bases matching TRBD1. This CDR3 is built from 15 residues. J lost 1 base, V lost 6 bases, and 6 bases had no gene match. From germline, CDR1 is KGHSH and CDR2 LQKENI. CDR3 nucleotide sequence: TGTGCCAGCTCCTGGCGGACAGGGGCCCAAGAGACCCAGTACTTC. Translating gives CASSWRTGAQETQYF.

This rearrangement joins TRBV9 to TRBJ2-3, with TRBD2 identical over 7 bases. The germline CDR1 and CDR2 sequences are SGDLS and YYNGEE. CDR3 length: 16 amino acids. J was trimmed by 2 bases and V by 0 bases; bases with no gene match: 6. The CDR3 here is CASSVGGGGVTDTQYF. In nucleotides, the CDR3 is TGTGCCAGCAGCGTAGGGGGGGGAGGGGTCACAGATACGCAGTATTTT.

This clone was seen only once. The rearrangement joins TRBV6-1 to TRBJ1-5, with 7 bases fitting TRBD1. The CDR3 sequence is 16 residues long. Losses at the gene ends were 1 base for V and 5 bases for J; bases not matched to a gene: 8. From germline, CDR1 is MNHNS and CDR2 SASEGT. The CDR3 DNA reads TGTGCCAGCAGTGAAGGAGGGGGACAGCTCTATCAGCCCCAGCATTTT. It is translated as CASSEGGGQLYQPQHF.

V usage is TRBV13 and J usage is TRBJ2-2; D is perhaps TRBD1 (6 bases). Germline CDR1 reads PRHDT; CDR2 reads FYEKMQ (reference sequence). Trimming took 2 bases from V and 6 from J, leaving 16 bases between them. CDR3 length: 16 residues. CDR3 region: CASSLRAGVLAGELFF. CDR3 bases: TGTGCCAGCAGCTTAAGGGCAGGGGTTCTCGCCGGGGAGCTGTTTTTT.

This clone was observed a few times. This rearrangement joins TRBV23-1 to TRBJ1-5; 8 bases agree with TRBD1. TRBV23-1 is assigned to the ORF class and has an uncertain function. CDR3 size: 20 residues. The V and J ends lost 4 bases and 4 bases, in that order; junction bases with no gene match: 21. CDR3 DNA: TGCGCCAGCAGTCGAATGACAGGGGCGGACATGAATCCCGTTAATCAGCCCCAGCATTTT. Translating gives CASSRMTGADMNPVNQPQHF.

CDR3 residues: CASSQDKYRGGLDTQYF. The CDR3 DNA follows: TGCGCCAGCAGCCAAGATAAGTACAGGGGAGGTCTAGATACGCAGTATTTT. The rearrangement joins TRBV4-1 to TRBJ2-3, with a weak D call TRBD1 (7 bases). The V end was cut by 0 bases, the J end by 5 bases, with 18 bases between. Germline V gene sequence: CDR1 MGHRA, CDR2 YSYEKL. CDR3 length: 17 amino acids.

This sequence joins TRBV7-2 and TRBJ1-4; 8 nucleotides match TRBD1. This CDR3 has 15 residues. Germline trimming cut 5 bases from V and 4 bases from J; bases unmatched to any gene: 6. Germline CDR1 reads SGHTA; CDR2 reads FQGNSA. CDR3 in amino acids: CASSHATGDNEKLFF. Here the CDR3 DNA reads TGTGCCAGCAGCCACGCGACAGGGGATAATGAAAAACTGTTTTTT.

This chain links TRBV19 with TRBJ1-1; the D gene is possibly TRBD1 (6 bases). Germline values: CDR1 LNHDA, CDR2 SQIVND (reference sequence). This CDR3 region has 15 residues. Trimming pared 4 bases from V and 5 bases from J, leaving 17 bases between. DNA of the CDR3: TGTGCCAGTAGTAAGGCCGGGACACTGGGGACTGAAGCTTTCTTT. Encoded protein: CASSKAGTLGTEAFF. Filled out from reference TRBV19 and TRBJ1-1, the complete variable domain reads DGGITQSPKYLFRKEGQNVTLSCEQNLNHDAMYWYRQDPGQGLRLIYYSQIVNDFQKGDIAEGYSVSREKKESFPLTVTSAQKNPTAFYLCASSKAGTLGTEAFFGQGTRLTVV.